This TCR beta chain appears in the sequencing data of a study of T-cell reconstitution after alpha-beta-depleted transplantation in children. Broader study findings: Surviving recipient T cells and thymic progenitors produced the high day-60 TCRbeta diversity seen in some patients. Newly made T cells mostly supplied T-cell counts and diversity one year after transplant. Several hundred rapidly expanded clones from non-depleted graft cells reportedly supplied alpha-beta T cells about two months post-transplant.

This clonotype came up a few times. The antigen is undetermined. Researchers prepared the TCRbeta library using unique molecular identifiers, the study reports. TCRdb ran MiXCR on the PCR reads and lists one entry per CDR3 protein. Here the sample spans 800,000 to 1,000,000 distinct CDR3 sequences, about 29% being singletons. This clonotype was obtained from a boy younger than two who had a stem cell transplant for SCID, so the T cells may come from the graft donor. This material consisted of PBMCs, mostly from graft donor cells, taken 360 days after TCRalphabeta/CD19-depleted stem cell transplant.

The CDR3 DNA is TGTGCCAGCTCACCAGGAATACTCCAAGAGACCCAGTACTTC. Its translation: CASSPGILQETQYF. The genes are TRBV18 and TRBJ2-5, with D unresolved. Trimming removed 2 bases at V and 1 base at J, with 8 bases between. CDR3 size: 14 residues. Per germline, CDR1 KGHSH and CDR2 LQKENI.